The 8 T cell receptor beta chains below all came from one sample that was sequenced in a study of T cell responses to AZD1222 COVID-19 vaccine (dated by TCRdb to the early 2020s). To prepare the library, the immunoSEQ multiplex PCR assay was applied. TCRdb obtained this table from immuneACCESS and retained in-frame rearrangements with V and J assigned. These tables miss some clones; where compared with another copy, unresolved V genes account for less than half of the shortfall, and the remainder is unexplained. In this sample the table shows 240,000 or so clones, over 85% of which occur a single time. Together, the top ten hold 0.55% of the sample. The time point label of this sample denotes: baseline before first vaccination. Here the sequenced sample was peripheral blood, taken on day 0 of AZD1222 vaccination. Source of these receptors: an adult in good health.

V gene TRBV7-2 combines with J gene TRBJ1-2; 7 bases align to TRBD1. CDR3 length: 14 amino acids. V was pared by 2 bases and J by 7 bases, with 7 bases of the junction left unmatched. Germline V CDR1 and CDR2: SGHTA, FQGNSA. The DNA of the CDR3 is TGTGCCAGCAGCTTAAATCAGGGGGTTGTTGGCTACACCTTC. It encodes CASSLNQGVVGYTF. Full variable domain (rest looked up from reference TRBV7-2 and TRBJ1-2): GAGVSQSPSNKVTEKGKDVELRCDPISGHTALYWYRQSLGQGLEFLIYFQGNSAPDKSGLPSDRFSAERTGGSVSTLTIQRTQQEDSAVYLCASSLNQGVVGYTFGSGTRLTVV.

The chain employs TRBV5-6 and TRBJ2-7; TRBD1 is a possible D gene (5 bases). The CDR3 totals 14 residues. Germline CDR1 SGHDT, CDR2 YYEEEE. Trimming took 5 bases from V and 0 from J, leaving 12 bases between them. For the CDR3, the DNA is TGTGCCAGCAGGATGGGGCTTAGCTCCTACGAGCAGTACTTC. It specifies CASRMGLSSYEQYF.

This chain connects TRBV4-3 to TRBJ2-1; unclear D gene. This CDR3 region has 15 residues. Germline CDR1 and CDR2: LGHNA and YSLEER. V was clipped by 1 base and J by 13 bases, with 20 bases between them. The chain's CDR3 is CASSQVVTALKVQFF. The CDR3 DNA follows: TGCGCCAGCAGCCAAGTCGTCACAGCCTTGAAGGTCCAGTTCTTC.

The chain links TRBV27 to TRBJ1-2; D might be TRBD1 (6 bases). The length of the CDR3 is 14 residues. Deletions cut 6 bases from V and 0 bases from J, with 11 bases between. Germline V gene sequence: CDR1 MNHEY, CDR2 SMNVEV (reference sequence). The CDR3 here is CASSPRGPNYGYTF. The CDR3 nucleotides read TGTGCCAGCAGCCCCCGGGGGCCTAACTATGGCTACACCTTC.

This chain joins TRBV29-1 and TRBJ1-2; D is perhaps TRBD1 (5 bases). This CDR3 comprises 14 residues. The V end lost 5 bases, the J end lost 0 bases, and 13 bases lay between the germline ends. Germline-derived CDR1 and CDR2 are SQVTM and ANQGSEA. The DNA of the CDR3 is TGCAGCGTTAGCGCCGGGGCCTCTAACTATGGCTACACCTTC. Its translation is CSVSAGASNYGYTF. Together with reference TRBV29-1 and TRBJ1-2, the CDR3 gives the full variable domain: SAVISQKPSRDICQRGTSLTIQCQVDSQVTMMFWYRQQPGQSLTLIATANQGSEATYESGFVIDKFPISRPNLTFSTLTVSNMSPEDSSIYLCSVSAGASNYGYTFGSGTRLTVV.

V is TRBV19 and J is TRBJ2-7; 8 bases match TRBD1. The CDR3 totals 17 residues. Germline V gene data show CDR1 as LNHDA and CDR2 as SQIVND (reference sequence). V shed 5 bases, J shed 6 bases, and the junction held 18 bases outside the gene matches. CDR3 loop: CASSRGQGPLAGGEQYF. DNA for the CDR3: TGTGCCAGTAGTCGTGGACAGGGCCCTTTAGCCGGCGGCGAGCAGTACTTC.

A single count supports this clone. V gene TRBV3-1 (or the pseudogene TRBV3-2) combines with J gene TRBJ2-3, with D possibly called TRBD1 or TRBD2 (6 bases each). Germline V CDR1 and CDR2: LGHDT, YNNKEL (reference sequence). CDR3 size: 14 residues. The ends were cut back, 2 bases at V and 9 bases at J, with 15 bases in the middle. CDR3 region: CASSQPSEGGTQYF. The CDR3 DNA reads as TGTGCCAGCAGCCAACCCTCCGAGGGGGGCACGCAGTATTTT.

This clone has a handful of counts. This chain uses TRBV13 with TRBJ2-1; D call uncertain. The CDR3 totals 14 residues. Germline V gives CDR1 PRHDT, CDR2 FYEKMQ (reference sequence). Trimming removed 0 bases at V and 3 bases at J, with 6 bases between. The CDR3 DNA sequence: TGTGCCAGCAGCTTAGGCCTCGGCTACAATGAGCAGTTCTTC. Its translation: CASSLGLGYNEQFF.